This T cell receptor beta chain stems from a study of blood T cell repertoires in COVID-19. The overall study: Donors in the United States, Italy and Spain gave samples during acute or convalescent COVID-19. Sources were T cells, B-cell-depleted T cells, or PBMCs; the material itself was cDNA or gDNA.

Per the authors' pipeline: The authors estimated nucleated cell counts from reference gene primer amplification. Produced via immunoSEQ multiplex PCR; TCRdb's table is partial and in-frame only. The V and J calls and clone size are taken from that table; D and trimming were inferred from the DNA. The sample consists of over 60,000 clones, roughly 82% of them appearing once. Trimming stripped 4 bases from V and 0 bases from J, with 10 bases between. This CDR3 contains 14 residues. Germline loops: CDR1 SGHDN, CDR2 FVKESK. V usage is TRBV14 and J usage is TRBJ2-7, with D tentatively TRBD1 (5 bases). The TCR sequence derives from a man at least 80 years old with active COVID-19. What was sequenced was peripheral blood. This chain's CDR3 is CASSPQGSSYEQYF. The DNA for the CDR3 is TGTGCCAGCAGCCCGCAGGGTAGCTCCTACGAGCAGTACTTC.